The 29 T cell receptor beta chains below were found in one sample sequenced in a study of T-cell reconstitution after alpha-beta-depleted transplantation in children. Unique molecular identifiers were used to barcode this TCRbeta library. TCRdb analysed the PCR reads with MiXCR anew, one entry per CDR3 protein. The sample carries about 980,000 distinct CDR3 sequences, under 30% recorded once. The starting material was PBMCs, mostly from graft donor cells, obtained 360 days after TCRalphabeta/CD19-depleted stem cell transplant. These receptor sequences come from a boy in the first two years of life who had a stem cell transplant for SCID, so the T cells may come from the graft donor.

The genes are TRBV20-1 and TRBJ1-2; the D gene is possibly TRBD1 (5 bases). V shed 3 bases and J shed 8 bases, with 13 bases lying between them. Per the germline V gene, CDR1 is DFQATT and CDR2 is SNEGSKA (reference sequence). This CDR3 is built from 12 residues. The CDR3 loop is CSASHQGFGYTF. The CDR3 DNA reads as TGCAGTGCTAGTCACCAGGGATTCGGCTACACCTTC.

This clonotype was picked up many times. The rearrangement uses TRBV2 and TRBJ2-1; D is unresolved. This CDR3 region has 12 residues. Trimming removed 5 bases from V and 4 bases from J, with 6 bases in between. In germline, CDR1 is SNHLY, CDR2 FYNNEI. CDR3 protein: CASSRRYNEQFF. DNA for the CDR3: TGTGCCAGCAGTCGCAGATACAATGAGCAGTTCTTC.

This clonotype occurred a few times. The gene calls are TRBV25-1 and TRBJ2-3; maybe TRBD1 (6 bases). This CDR3 spans 16 amino acids. V was clipped by 4 bases and J by 0 bases, with 14 bases between them. The germline gives CDR1 MGHDK, CDR2 SYGVNS. CDR3 residues: CASSAWGTGSTDTQYF. The CDR3 DNA follows: TGTGCCAGCAGTGCCTGGGGTACAGGGAGCACAGATACGCAGTATTTT.

There are many counts of this clonotype. V usage is TRBV29-1 and J usage is TRBJ2-5, with 9 bases aligning to TRBD2. After removal of 3 bases from V and 5 bases from J, the junction contained 10 bases not matched to a gene. CDR1 is SQVTM and CDR2 is ANQGSEA in the germline V gene. The CDR3 has 15 amino acids. CDR3 protein: CSVEKSGLAWETQYF. The DNA for the CDR3 is TGCAGCGTTGAGAAGAGTGGACTAGCGTGGGAGACCCAGTACTTC. Complete variable domain (other parts from reference TRBV29-1 and TRBJ2-5): SAVISQKPSRDICQRGTSLTIQCQVDSQVTMMFWYRQQPGQSLTLIATANQGSEATYESGFVIDKFPISRPNLTFSTLTVSNMSPEDSSIYLCSVEKSGLAWETQYFGPGTRLLVL.

There are a few counts of this clonotype. The J gene is TRBJ2-7, the V gene TRBV4-1, with D perhaps assigned TRBD1 or TRBD2 (5 bases each). CDR1 and CDR2 from the germline V gene are MGHRA and YSYEKL. The V and J ends lost 1 base and 4 bases respectively, with 14 bases between them. The CDR3 is made up of 15 amino acids. CDR3 DNA sequence: TGCGCCAGCAGCCAAGTGGGACCGGGTGGGTACGAGCAGTACTTC. This codes for CASSQVGPGGYEQYF.

The chain combines TRBV12-3 or TRBV12-4 with TRBJ1-5; D is uncertain. Deletions cut 7 bases from V and 0 bases from J, with 10 bases between. The CDR3 sequence is 14 residues long. This CDR3 is CASTVDHSNQPQHF. CDR3 nucleotide sequence: TGTGCCAGCACTGTAGACCATAGCAATCAGCCCCAGCATTTT.

The V and J genes are TRBV5-1 and TRBJ2-3; D tentatively fits TRBD1 or TRBD2 (6 bases each). CDR3 length: 16 residues. Trimming removed 2 bases from V and 2 bases from J, with 15 bases in between. Germline assignment: CDR1 SGHRS and CDR2 YFSETQ. The CDR3: CASSFSPGAFTDTQYF. The CDR3 nucleotides are TGCGCCAGCAGCTTCTCCCCGGGGGCCTTCACAGATACGCAGTATTTT.

There are a few counts of this clonotype. This chain uses TRBV28 with TRBJ1-1; D ambiguous. Germline V CDR1 and CDR2: MDHEN, SYDVKM. The CDR3 consists of 15 residues. The germline V and J ends were trimmed by 6 bases and 0 bases, with 14 bases remaining between them. The CDR3 region is CASSFADRMNTEAFF. The CDR3 coding sequence is TGTGCCAGCAGCTTCGCCGACCGAATGAACACTGAAGCTTTCTTT.

The rearrangement joins TRBV6-5 to TRBJ1-4; 7 positions match TRBD1. Germline V CDR1 and CDR2: MNHEY, SVGAGI. Trimming took 4 bases from V and 8 from J; bases not matched to a gene: 7. The CDR3 spans 14 residues. CDR3 loop: CASSFLQGGEKLFF. The CDR3 region has the DNA TGTGCCAGCAGTTTTCTGCAGGGGGGCGAAAAACTGTTTTTT.

The rearrangement links TRBV7-3 to TRBJ2-1; the match to TRBD2 covers 10 bases. The CDR3 is 17 amino acids. The ends lost 2 bases at V and 7 bases at J; junction bases unmatched: 11. The germline CDR1 and CDR2 sequences are SGHTA and FQGTGA. DNA of the CDR3: TGTGCCAGCAGCTTAGTGGGAGCGGGGGGGCCGAGAAATGAGCAGTTCTTC. Translating gives CASSLVGAGGPRNEQFF.

The chain is built from TRBV27 and TRBJ2-1; possible D gene TRBD1, 6 bases. The germline gives CDR1 MNHEY, CDR2 SMNVEV (reference sequence). V lost 6 bases, J lost 4 bases, and 22 bases lay in between. This CDR3 is built from 17 residues. The CDR3: CASRQPATGHRYNEQFF. In nucleotides, the CDR3 is TGTGCCAGCAGACAACCCGCAACGGGACATAGATACAATGAGCAGTTCTTC.

The sample holds a few counts of this clonotype. This chain connects TRBV5-6 to TRBJ1-2; TRBD1 matches 9 bases. Germline V gives CDR1 SGHDT, CDR2 YYEEEE. V shed 1 base and J 8 bases; nucleotides not matched to a gene: 3. The CDR3 covers 13 residues. The DNA of the CDR3 is TGTGCCAGCAGCTTGACAGGGGGCGGAGGCTACACCTTC. Its translation is CASSLTGGGGYTF.

The CDR3 DNA follows: TGTGCCAGCAGCTTAGGTCCCTCCCGAGAGACCCAGTACTTC. Its protein is CASSLGPSRETQYF. This chain links TRBV11-2 with TRBJ2-5; D is unclear. In germline, CDR1 is SGHAT, CDR2 FQNNGV. V was cut by 1 base and J by 4 bases, with 10 bases left in between. This CDR3 has 14 amino acids.

This clonotype was picked up a small number of times. V usage is TRBV6-5 and J usage is TRBJ1-5, with D possibly being TRBD1 (5 bases). Trimming took 0 bases from V and 4 from J, leaving 16 bases between them. The CDR3 sequence is 17 residues long. The germline V gene has CDR1 MNHEY and CDR2 SVGAGI. The CDR3 bases are TGTGCCAGCAGTTACTCCTCCGGCAGGGCGGGAAATCAGCCCCAGCATTTT. Protein product: CASSYSSGRAGNQPQHF.

In the case of this clonotype: Lacking the conserved final phenylalanine or tryptophan, this CDR3 likely reflects a read error. It is unclear where the CDR3 begins or ends on the DNA, so no DNA is shown, and the CDR3 is as TCRdb lists it. The chain recombines TRBV10-3 with TRBJ2-1; the DNA was not used to check the table's D call, TRBD2. The CDR3 extends over 13 residues, inclusive of both ends. Germline CDR1 ENHRY, CDR2 SYGVKD. This CDR3 is CAISESLGLAGTV.

In its sample, this clonotype was seen a few times. V usage is TRBV6-1 and J usage is TRBJ2-1; 8 bases match TRBD1. After removal of 4 bases from V and 2 bases from J, the junction contained 1 base not matched to a gene. Germline loops: CDR1 MNHNS, CDR2 SASEGT. CDR3 length: 14 residues. CDR3 bases: TGTGCCAGCAGTGGACAGGGGCCCTACAATGAGCAGTTCTTC. This sequence encodes CASSGQGPYNEQFF.

V and J are TRBV15 and TRBJ2-7; no definite D call. Germline V CDR1 and CDR2: LNHNV, YYDKDF (reference sequence). The CDR3 spans 15 residues. The germline V and J ends were trimmed by 3 bases and 0 bases, with 12 bases remaining between them. CDR3 nucleotide sequence: TGTGCCACCAGCAGGGGCGACGGGTTCTCCTACGAGCAGTACTTC. Encoded protein: CATSRGDGFSYEQYF.

The V call is TRBV4-3, the J call TRBJ1-2; no firm D call. Per germline, CDR1 LGHNA and CDR2 YSLEER. This CDR3 comprises 14 residues. Trimming stripped 0 bases from V and 4 bases from J, with 9 bases between. The CDR3 region has the DNA TGCGCCAGCAGCCAAGATCGGACCTCCTATGGCTACACCTTC. Amino acids: CASSQDRTSYGYTF.

The table lists this clonotype with a few counts. This chain links TRBV6-1 with TRBJ2-7; 10 bases line up with TRBD1. Trimming took 10 bases from V and 6 from J; bases not matched to a gene: 12. This CDR3 spans 14 amino acids. Germline V gene lookup returns CDR1 MNHNS and CDR2 SASEGT. Here the CDR3 reads CATKSGTGVSEQYF. The CDR3 coding sequence is TGTGCCACCAAATCCGGGACAGGGGTGAGCGAGCAGTACTTC.

For the CDR3, the DNA is TGTGCCAGCAGTTTCCAAGGGGGAGGCTCTCCCTACGAGCAGTACTTC. Its translation is CASSFQGGGSPYEQYF. The chain recombines TRBV27 with TRBJ2-7, with D perhaps assigned TRBD1 or TRBD2 (6 bases each). Trimming took 3 bases from V and 2 from J, leaving 17 bases between them. Germline CDR1 MNHEY, CDR2 SMNVEV (reference sequence). The CDR3 consists of 16 residues.

This clonotype was observed a handful of times. The chain has TRBV6-6 and TRBJ1-2; D remains unclear. The CDR3 consists of 13 residues. CDR1 is MNHNY and CDR2 is SVGAGI in the germline V gene (reference sequence). With 6 bases removed from V and 0 bases from J, the gap between germline ends came to 8 bases. CDR3 sequence reads: CASRPASNYGYTF. CDR3 nucleotide sequence: TGTGCCAGCAGGCCGGCCTCTAACTATGGCTACACCTTC.

The chain employs TRBV10-3 and TRBJ2-1; the D gene is possibly TRBD1 (8 bases). V lost 6 bases, J lost 4 bases, and 16 bases lay in between. From germline, CDR1 is ENHRY and CDR2 SYGVKD. CDR3 length equals 15 residues. As DNA, the CDR3 is TGTGCCATCAGGCGGGGGACAGGAGTTTACAATGAGCAGTTCTTC. Encoded protein: CAIRRGTGVYNEQFF.

The genes are TRBV4-1 and TRBJ2-2, with 9 positions matching TRBD1. The J segment lost 0 bases and the V segment lost 3 bases, leaving 20 bases of the junction unmatched. CDR1 and CDR2 from the germline V gene are MGHRA and YSYEKL. The CDR3 is made up of 22 amino acids. CDR3 region: CASSHPTALGTGPFANTGELFF. In DNA form, the CDR3 reads TGCGCCAGCAGCCACCCCACAGCACTCGGGACAGGGCCGTTCGCGAACACCGGGGAGCTGTTTTTT.

CDR3: CASSQGILTTDTQYF. As DNA, the CDR3 is TGCGCCAGCAGCCAAGGCATACTGACCACAGATACGCAGTATTTT. The chain carries TRBV4-3 and TRBJ2-3; D is undetermined. Trimming stripped 1 base from V and 2 bases from J, with 10 bases between. The CDR3 sequence is 15 residues long. The germline gives CDR1 LGHNA, CDR2 YSLEER.

This chain links TRBV3-1 with TRBJ1-1; the D is unclear. The germline CDR1 and CDR2 sequences are LGHDT and YNNKEL (reference sequence). V was pared by 4 bases and J by 1 base, with 13 bases between. The CDR3 is made up of 15 amino acids. CDR3 sequence (DNA): TGTGCCAGCAGCCGTTTCCATCTGCCGAACACTGAAGCTTTCTTT. Encoded protein: CASSRFHLPNTEAFF.

In this sample, this clonotype turned up a few times. A read error may account for a junction end that differs from germline. The chain couples TRBV2 to TRBJ2-2, with D tentatively TRBD1 or TRBD2 (7 bases each). Germline V gene sequence: CDR1 SNHLY, CDR2 FYNNEI. The CDR3 consists of 17 residues. DNA for the CDR3: TGCGCCAGCATGACAGACAGGGAGGGAGAGAACACCGGGGAGCTGTTTTTT. This translates into CASMTDREGENTGELFF. Looking up the rest from reference TRBV2 and TRBJ2-2 gives the full variable domain: EPEVTQTPSHQVTQMGQEVILRCVPISNHLYFYWYRQILGQKVEFLVSFYNNEISEKSEIFDDQFSVERPDGSNFTLKIRSTKLEDSAMYFCASMTDREGENTGELFFGEGSRLTVL.

V is TRBV27 and J is TRBJ2-2; 11 nucleotides agree with TRBD1. There are 15 residues in the CDR3. V lost 8 bases and J lost 4; bases outside the gene matches: 6. In germline, CDR1 is MNHEY, CDR2 SMNVEV (reference sequence). This CDR3 reads CASARDRGSTGELFF. The CDR3 nucleotides are TGTGCCAGCGCTCGGGACAGGGGGAGCACCGGGGAGCTGTTTTTT.

The chain is built from TRBV12-3 or TRBV12-4 and TRBJ2-5, with 9 bases lining up with TRBD2. CDR3 size: 16 residues. V was pared by 10 bases and J by 2 bases, with 14 bases of the junction left unmatched. The CDR3 bases are TGTGCCACTACGGTCGCGGGGGGGCGCGAACAAGAGACCCAGTACTTC. This translates into CATTVAGGREQETQYF.

V is TRBV25-1 and J is TRBJ1-2; D is uncertain. Germline V gene lookup returns CDR1 MGHDK and CDR2 SYGVNS. Trimming took off 1 base at V and 8 bases at J, with 5 bases between the two ends. This CDR3 is built from 11 residues. Written as DNA, the CDR3 is TGTGCCAGCAGTGAATCGTGGGGCTACACCTTC. Its protein is CASSESWGYTF.